This T cell receptor (beta chain) was recovered during a study of cytomegalovirus exposure and HLA in healthy donors. Findings of the study overall: Investigators reported around 150 TCR beta chains as tied to cytomegalovirus. A later analysis linked a missense variant in DCLRE1C to the trimming of TCR beta V and J genes. Reportedly, diagnosis of cytomegalovirus status by the classifier showed high specificity and sensitivity.

As concerns this clone: As yet, its antigen is unknown.

The CDR3 sequence is 13 residues long. Germline V gives CDR1 MGHRA, CDR2 YSYEKL. Trimming left V 4 bases short and J 2 bases short, with 9 bases between. The PCR employed 60 Vbeta primers together with 13 Jbeta primers. Profiled with immunoSEQ multiplex PCR; TCRdb holds only in-frame clones, not every one. The repertoire has a few hundred thousand clones, nearly 95% of them found once; the top ten carry 1.7%. The source of this sequence is a girl aged 2-10 years in good health and CMV-seronegative. Input material: PBMCs. The chain has TRBV4-1 and TRBJ2-7; tentative D call: TRBD1 (6 bases). The CDR3 here is CASSPYRAYEQYF. In nucleotides, the CDR3 is TGCGCCAGCAGCCCCTACAGGGCCTACGAGCAGTACTTC.